The clone carrying this TCR beta chain was seen only a few times. Its antigen is undetermined. The TCR beta library used iRepertoire HTBI primers with Arm-PCR amplification of CDR3. TCRdb re-analysed the multiplex PCR reads in MiXCR, keeping a single row per CDR3 protein. The profile shows 400,000 to 650,000 distinct CDR3 sequences, about 16% of them singletons. This sample was included in a study of regulatory T cells in long-lasting Graves disease. Study results and caveats: Accuracy could have been hurt by small sample size.

As for time point: newly diagnosed GD, antithyroid drugs for less than 3 months. Isolated PBMC RNA provided the starting material for the TCR library. The germline CDR1 and CDR2 sequences are LNHDA and SQIVND (reference sequence). The length of the CDR3 is 16 residues. The ends lost 4 bases at V and 5 bases at J; junction bases unmatched: 10. This same sample was also taken into another study, of T cells in Graves' hyperthyroidism and ophthalmopathy. Per that study: The HTBI primer set served for first-round RT-PCR of the TCR CDR3. The blood repertoire included most of the expanded thyroid clonotypes above 0.001.

The receptor was derived from a woman aged 35-65 years with Graves disease. The chain carries TRBV19 and TRBJ1-5; 8 positions match TRBD1. The sequences come from peripheral blood mononuclear cells (PBMCs), collected at new diagnosis, from a patient treated with antithyroid drugs. The CDR3 here is CASSTLWAGGYQPQHF. CDR3 bases: TGTGCCAGTAGTACTCTCTGGGCAGGGGGCTATCAGCCCCAGCATTTT.